This TCR beta chain is drawn from a study of blood T cell repertoires in COVID-19. Turning to the study itself: Acute and convalescent COVID-19 specimens originated in the United States, Italy and Spain. In each case, the material was cDNA or gDNA derived from T cells, B-cell-depleted T cells, or PBMCs.

In the study's own analysis: Estimation of nucleated cell counts was performed using reference gene primer amplification. Here immunoSEQ multiplex PCR was the method, and the copy in TCRdb shows in-frame clones only, minus some. V and J calls and clone size are given by that table; D and trimming were obtained from the DNA. The data hold a few hundred thousand clones, with 75% to 90% observed a single time. The germline V gene has CDR1 SNHLY and CDR2 FYNNEI. Trimming removed 6 bases at V and 2 bases at J, with 9 bases between. CDR3 length: 13 residues. The TCR was taken from a woman between 65 and 79 years old with acute or convalescent COVID-19. Sequences were obtained from peripheral blood. The chain joins TRBV2 to TRBJ2-3; D is undetermined. CDR3 sequence: CASSVPSTDTQYF. The CDR3 nucleotides read TGTGCCAGCAGCGTTCCCTCCACAGATACGCAGTATTTT.